This TCR beta chain was identified in a study of vaccination and CD4 T cells after COVID-19. Oncomine TCR Beta short-read sequencing was applied to DNA from cultured CD4+ T cells. One entry per CDR3 protein results from TCRdb running MiXCR on the PCR reads. The sample shows more than 9,500 distinct CDR3 sequences, roughly 57% of them seen only once. The treatment here: roughly 11-day PBMC culture with coronavirus spike peptide pools or control peptides (ViraFEST assay). About this clonotype itself: What it binds is unknown.

Germline CDR1 and CDR2: DFQATT and SNEGSKA (reference sequence). The CDR3 is made up of 14 amino acids. Trimming cost V 4 bases and J 1 base; bases outside gene matches: 2. This TCR was sampled from a human donor who had recovered from COVID-19. The sample consisted of CD4+ T cells from blood, cultured in vitro. The gene calls are TRBV20-1 and TRBJ2-3; 10 positions match TRBD1. The CDR3: CSAIGTGGTDTQYF. In nucleotides, the CDR3 is TGCAGTGCTATCGGGACAGGGGGCACAGATACGCAGTATTTT.